Presented here are 29 T cell receptor beta chains from one specimen sequenced in a study of blood T cells in healthy people across ages. With a J-beta primer mix and a sample-barcoded 5' primer, a second PCR ran about 7 to 11 cycles. Each CDR3 protein is one row after TCRdb ran MiXCR on the 5' RACE reads. Of hundreds of thousands of distinct CDR3 sequences in the sample, 35% to 40% were seen once. Sequencing used blood. The receptors shown here come from a man younger than 30 in good health.

In its sample, this clonotype was seen once. A clone one base away is much larger, so this may be a read error. The CDR3 nucleotides are TGCAGTGCCATGAAGCGGGCTTGGGTAGATACGCAGTATTTT. Translation gives CSAMKRAWVDTQYF. V is TRBV20-1 and J is TRBJ2-3; TRBD2 is a possible D gene (6 bases). CDR3 length: 14 amino acids. V was cut by 6 bases and J by 5 bases, with 18 bases left in between. Germline V gene lookup returns CDR1 DFQATT and CDR2 SNEGSKA (reference sequence).

Remarks on this clonotype: One junction end does not reproduce the germline sequence, and a read error may be involved. The chain joins TRBV2 to TRBJ1-4; unclear D gene. The CDR3 extends over 12 amino acids. CDR1 and CDR2 (germline): SNHLY, FYNNEI. The CDR3 DNA follows: TGTGCCAGCCGGGATCCTAATGAAGAACTGTTTTTT. Its translation: CASRDPNEELFF.

V and J are TRBV20-1 and TRBJ2-1; 7 bases are shared with TRBD2. This CDR3 contains 13 residues. The junction had 7 bases not matched to a gene; V was cut back by 4 bases and J by 7 bases. The V gene's germline CDR1 is DFQATT and CDR2 SNEGSKA (reference sequence). The CDR3 DNA sequence: TGCAGTGCTACACGTGGGAGGGTGAATGAGCAGTTCTTC. Translated, it gives CSATRGRVNEQFF.

V is TRBV19 and J is TRBJ1-1, with D hard to call. CDR1 is LNHDA, CDR2 SQIVND, per germline (reference sequence). The CDR3 covers 12 residues. Trimming pared 10 bases from V and 1 base from J, leaving 10 bases between. Here the CDR3 reads CAKCPENTEAFF. The CDR3 coding sequence is TGTGCCAAGTGCCCGGAGAACACTGAAGCTTTCTTT. The full variable domain, in which reference TRBV19 and TRBJ1-1 provide the parts outside the CDR3, is DGGITQSPKYLFRKEGQNVTLSCEQNLNHDAMYWYRQDPGQGLRLIYYSQIVNDFQKGDIAEGYSVSREKKESFPLTVTSAQKNPTAFYLCAKCPENTEAFFGQGTRLTVV.

This clonotype was found many times. The chain joins TRBV25-1 to TRBJ1-1; 7 nucleotides line up with TRBD1. The CDR3 has 17 amino acids. Germline CDR1 and CDR2: MGHDK and SYGVNS. J was trimmed by 1 base and V by 5 bases; bases with no gene match: 13. In DNA form, the CDR3 reads TGTGCCAGCAGTACCGCAAACAGGGGAAGGGGGAACACTGAAGCTTTCTTT. This sequence encodes CASSTANRGRGNTEAFF.

This clonotype was counted between two and nine times. V gene TRBV29-1 combines with J gene TRBJ1-2; TRBD1 might be the D (6 bases). The germline gives CDR1 SQVTM, CDR2 ANQGSEA. The CDR3 sequence is 15 residues long. The germline V and J ends were trimmed by 5 bases and 1 base, with 17 bases remaining between them. Here the CDR3 reads CSVRSRRDNNYGYTF. In DNA, the CDR3 is TGCAGCGTTCGTTCCCGGAGGGACAATAACTATGGCTACACCTTC.

This clonotype was detected only a few times. V usage is TRBV14 and J usage is TRBJ2-1; a weak D match, TRBD2 (7 bases). Per the germline V gene, CDR1 is SGHDN and CDR2 is FVKESK. Trimming shortened V by 0 bases and J by 2 bases, and 14 bases separated the two germline ends. There are 17 residues in the CDR3. CDR3 DNA sequence: TGTGCCAGCAGCCAAGAGGTGGGCGGGGGCCCCTACAATGAGCAGTTCTTC. This gives the protein CASSQEVGGGPYNEQFF.

The chain has TRBV12-3 or TRBV12-4 and TRBJ1-1, with 7 bases lining up with TRBD1. Trimming at V came to 6 bases and at J to 3 bases, leaving 10 bases not matched to a gene. The CDR3 totals 15 residues. The CDR3 sequence: CASSGQAPRDTEAFF. CDR3 coding DNA: TGTGCCAGCAGCGGACAGGCCCCACGGGACACTGAAGCTTTCTTT.

The J gene is TRBJ2-3, the V gene TRBV4-2, with 11 bases matching TRBD1. V shed 4 bases and J 5 bases; nucleotides not matched to a gene: 5. The germline V gene encodes CDR1 LGHNA and CDR2 YNFKEQ. The CDR3 is made up of 15 amino acids. The CDR3 loop is CASSPSGTGGDTQYF. The CDR3 region has the DNA TGTGCCAGCAGCCCCTCCGGGACAGGGGGAGATACGCAGTATTTT.

The rearrangement joins TRBV5-5 to TRBJ2-3; D might be TRBD1 (6 bases). Trimming removed 4 bases at V and 2 bases at J, with 11 bases between. Per germline, CDR1 SGHKS and CDR2 YYEKEE (reference sequence). The CDR3 has 14 residues. The DNA for the CDR3 is TGTGCCAGCAGCCTGGACAGCCTCACAGATACGCAGTATTTT. It is translated as CASSLDSLTDTQYF.

This sequence joins TRBV28 and TRBJ1-1, with D perhaps matching TRBD1 (6 bases). V dropped 6 bases and J dropped 3 bases, with 17 bases sitting between them. The CDR3 sequence is 15 residues long. CDR1 and CDR2 from the germline V gene are MDHEN and SYDVKM. The CDR3 sequence is CASSLPWDMDTEAFF. The CDR3, as DNA: TGTGCCAGCAGCTTACCTTGGGACATGGACACTGAAGCTTTCTTT. Based on the CDR3 plus reference TRBV28 and TRBJ1-1, the full variable domain is DVKVTQSSRYLVKRTGEKVFLECVQDMDHENMFWYRQDPGLGLRLIYFSYDVKMKEKGDIPEGYSVSREKKERFSLILESASTNQTSMYLCASSLPWDMDTEAFFGQGTRLTVV.

In its sample, this clonotype was seen a few times. V and J are TRBV4-3 and TRBJ2-3; 8 bases align to TRBD2. Germline CDR1 LGHNA, CDR2 YSLEER. With V trimmed by 0 bases and J by 5 bases, 7 bases remained unmatched. The CDR3 spans 16 residues. CDR3 sequence: CASSQEAAGVGDTQYF. In nucleotides, the CDR3 is TGCGCCAGCAGCCAAGAAGCAGCGGGGGTTGGAGATACGCAGTATTTT.

This rearrangement joins TRBV12-3 or TRBV12-4 to TRBJ2-2, with TRBD1 matching 7 bases. The V segment lost 3 bases and the J segment 6 bases; nucleotides outside the gene matches: 13. The CDR3 length is 17 residues. CDR3 protein: CASSFHPGQIDPGELFF. In DNA form, the CDR3 reads TGTGCCAGCAGTTTCCATCCGGGACAGATTGACCCCGGGGAGCTGTTTTTT.

The rearrangement joins TRBV7-8 to TRBJ2-1, with 10 positions matching TRBD2. The trim removed 8 bases at V and 4 bases at J, leaving 11 bases unmatched. CDR3 length: 16 residues. Germline CDR1 is SGHVS and CDR2 is FQNEAQ. The CDR3 loop is CASATQRGGQYNEQFF. CDR3 in DNA: TGTGCCAGCGCAACTCAGCGGGGGGGACAATACAATGAGCAGTTCTTC.

This chain connects TRBV5-6 to TRBJ2-5, with D possibly matching TRBD2 (5 bases). V was cut by 5 bases and J by 11 bases, with 16 bases left in between. Per the germline V gene, CDR1 is SGHDT and CDR2 is YYEEEE. This CDR3 has 12 residues. The CDR3 coding sequence is TGTGCCAGCAGGATCTTCGGGAATGAGCAGTACTTC. Translating it yields CASRIFGNEQYF.

This clonotype was seen a handful of times. The chain links TRBV6-2 or TRBV6-3 to TRBJ2-1; maybe TRBD2 (6 bases). CDR3 size: 15 residues. V lost 2 bases and J 6 bases, leaving 14 bases between the germline ends. From germline, CDR1 is MNHEY and CDR2 SVGEGT. CDR3 loop: CASSYRTTSTNEQFF. CDR3 DNA: TGTGCCAGCAGTTACCGAACGACTAGTACCAATGAGCAGTTCTTC.

This rearrangement joins TRBV3-1 to TRBJ2-3; 7 positions match TRBD1. CDR1 LGHDT and CDR2 YNNKEL come from the germline V gene (reference sequence). J was trimmed by 8 bases and V by 5 bases; bases with no gene match: 4. The CDR3 spans 12 residues. The CDR3 here is CASSYRQGTQYF. The CDR3 DNA follows: TGTGCCAGCAGCTACCGACAGGGTACGCAGTATTTT.

The CDR3 sequence is CASSFDGTPYEQYF. For the CDR3, the DNA is TGTGCCAGCAGTTTCGATGGGACACCCTACGAGCAGTACTTC. The chain uses TRBV12-3 or TRBV12-4 and TRBJ2-7; TRBD1 might be the D (6 bases). V was clipped by 3 bases and J by 2 bases, with 11 bases between them. The CDR3 covers 14 residues.

The chain links TRBV12-3 or TRBV12-4 to TRBJ1-5, with TRBD1 as a possible D gene (5 bases). The CDR3 sequence is 15 residues long. V gave up 2 bases and J gave up 0 bases, with 8 bases separating them. CDR3 DNA: TGTGCCAGCAGTTTATTAGGGGTTAGCAATCAGCCCCAGCATTTT. This gives the protein CASSLLGVSNQPQHF.

There are a few counts of this clonotype. The rearrangement links TRBV5-5 to TRBJ1-4; no reliable D call. CDR1 SGHKS and CDR2 YYEKEE come from the germline V gene (reference sequence). This CDR3 spans 14 amino acids. With 6 bases removed from V and 0 bases from J, the gap between germline ends came to 9 bases. The CDR3 DNA follows: TGTGCCAGCACCGGCGGGGCAACTAATGAAAAACTGTTTTTT. As protein: CASTGGATNEKLFF.

This clonotype has only a few counts. The chain carries TRBV12-3 or TRBV12-4 and TRBJ1-1; a possible D gene is TRBD1 (6 bases). This CDR3 contains 16 residues. V lost 5 bases and J 1 base, leaving 17 bases between the germline ends. CDR3 amino acids: CASSRNEGHPNTEAFF. CDR3 nucleotides: TGTGCCAGCAGTCGCAATGAGGGACATCCGAACACTGAAGCTTTCTTT.

This clonotype was counted only a few times. The chain has TRBV4-2 and TRBJ1-6; D gene unclear. CDR1 and CDR2 from the germline V gene are LGHNA and YNFKEQ. The V end was cut by 1 base, the J end by 10 bases, with 14 bases between. The CDR3 has 15 amino acids. CDR3 DNA sequence: TGTGCCAGCAGCCAAGCCTCCGAGGGTAGATCACCCCTCCACTTT. Translating gives CASSQASEGRSPLHF.

The chain has TRBV20-1 and TRBJ1-4; D is undetermined. V lost 3 bases to trimming and J lost 8 bases, with 19 bases between them. CDR3 length: 15 amino acids. Per the germline V gene, CDR1 is DFQATT and CDR2 is SNEGSKA (reference sequence). CDR3 DNA: TGCAGTGCTAGTTTGTTAACGGTAGACGAAGAAAAACTGTTTTTT. Translation gives CSASLLTVDEEKLFF.

The chain couples TRBV4-1 to TRBJ2-7; 7 bases agree with TRBD1. V gave up 2 bases and J gave up 4 bases; unmatched junction bases: 2. The CDR3 spans 13 residues. Germline lookup yields CDR1 MGHRA and CDR2 YSYEKL. The CDR3 is CASSQTTGYEQYF. DNA of the CDR3: TGCGCCAGCAGCCAAACGACAGGGTACGAGCAGTACTTC.

This rearrangement joins TRBV12-3 or TRBV12-4 to TRBJ2-7; unclear D gene. V was clipped by 5 bases and J by 6 bases, with 26 bases between them. The CDR3 length is 17 residues. DNA for the CDR3: TGTGCCAGCAGTAAACCCATACCCGGGCCCTCAGGCCTCGAGCAGTACTTC. Translation gives CASSKPIPGPSGLEQYF.

This clonotype showed up just a few times. This chain connects TRBV29-1 to TRBJ2-1, with TRBD1 matching 7 bases. V shed 2 bases and J 1 base; nucleotides not matched to a gene: 2. This CDR3 has 14 amino acids. Germline loops: CDR1 SQVTM, CDR2 ANQGSEA. In DNA, the CDR3 is TGCAGCGTTGAAAGGGGGCAATCCTACAATGAGCAGTTCTTC. Protein: CSVERGQSYNEQFF.

This clonotype was recorded many times. At one end, the junction sequence differs from germline, possibly due to a read error. This chain connects TRBV9 to TRBJ1-1, with D possibly TRBD1 on 5 matching bases. The CDR3 runs 13 residues. Germline V gene sequence: CDR1 SGDLS, CDR2 YYNGEE. CDR3 nucleotides: TGCGCCAGCAGCGTGGGACCCAACACTGAAGCTTTCTTT. This translates into CASSVGPNTEAFF.

CDR3 protein: CSVEDRSVYGYTF. CDR3 coding DNA: TGCAGCGTTGAAGACAGGTCCGTCTATGGCTACACCTTC. The gene calls are TRBV29-1 and TRBJ1-2; D gene ambiguous. CDR1 and CDR2 (germline): SQVTM, ANQGSEA. V lost 0 bases to trimming and J lost 4 bases, with 9 bases between them. This CDR3 spans 13 amino acids.

This chain joins TRBV7-9 and TRBJ2-3; D is perhaps TRBD2 (6 bases). The germline V gene encodes CDR1 SEHNR and CDR2 FQNEAQ (reference sequence). Between the trimmed V and J ends, which lost 5 bases and 1 base, there was a span of 16 bases. This CDR3 comprises 16 residues. The CDR3 DNA is TGTGCCAGCAGCCCCCGCCGGGGGTCCCGCACAGATACGCAGTATTTT. It specifies CASSPRRGSRTDTQYF. Using reference TRBV7-9 and TRBJ2-3 for the parts outside the CDR3, the full variable domain is DTGVSQNPRHKITKRGQNVTFRCDPISEHNRLYWYRQTLGQGPEFLTYFQNEAQLEKSRLLSDRFSAERPKGSFSTLEIQRTEQGDSAMYLCASSPRRGSRTDTQYFGPGTRLTVL.